The 7 T cell receptor beta chains listed next were all sequenced from one sample in a study of T-cell reconstitution after alpha-beta-depleted transplantation in children. Unique molecular identifiers were used to barcode this TCRbeta library. TCRdb re-analysed the PCR reads in MiXCR, keeping a single row per CDR3 protein. The sample records fewer than 700,000 distinct CDR3 sequences, 10% to 15% being singletons. The sample consisted of PBMCs, mostly from graft donor cells, taken 360 days after TCRalphabeta/CD19-depleted stem cell transplant. Receptors were obtained from a male patient under 18 who had a stem cell transplant for acute myeloid leukemia, so the T cells may come from the graft donor.

This sequence joins TRBV20-1 and TRBJ1-2, with 11 bases lining up with TRBD1. The CDR3 length is 12 residues. The germline CDR1 and CDR2 sequences are DFQATT and SNEGSKA (reference sequence). V dropped 5 bases and J dropped 6; count of bases not matched to a gene: 2. The CDR3, as DNA: TGCAGTGCTTGGGACAGGGGGGATGGCTACACCTTC. Protein product: CSAWDRGDGYTF.

V and J are TRBV10-3 and TRBJ1-1; 9 nucleotides agree with TRBD1. V trimming: 4 bases; J trimming: 7 bases; junction bases outside the gene matches: 1. The CDR3 loop spans 12 amino acids. Germline V gene data show CDR1 as ENHRY and CDR2 as SYGVKD. CDR3 DNA: TGTGCCATCAGTGGGACAGGGGATGAAGCTTTCTTT. Amino acids: CAISGTGDEAFF.

The chain has TRBV24-1 and TRBJ2-1, with a possible D match to TRBD1 (6 bases). The CDR3 totals 16 residues. Germline CDR1 KGHDR, CDR2 SFDVKD. CDR3 amino acids: CAASDPTGSSYNEQFF. The CDR3 coding sequence is TGTGCGGCCAGTGACCCCACAGGGAGCTCCTACAATGAGCAGTTCTTC.

This chain uses TRBV9 with TRBJ2-7; 11 bases map to TRBD2. The CDR3 covers 16 residues. Germline V CDR1 and CDR2: SGDLS, YYNGEE. V lost 3 bases to trimming and J lost 0 bases; unmatched junction nucleotides: 5. CDR3 bases: TGTGCCAGCAGCGCCGGGGGACTAGCGGTCTCCTACGAGCAGTACTTC. Its protein is CASSAGGLAVSYEQYF.

J is TRBJ1-1 and V is TRBV20-1, with D uncertain. V lost 5 bases and J 1 base, leaving 8 bases between the germline ends. Germline V CDR1 and CDR2: DFQATT, SNEGSKA (reference sequence). This CDR3 is built from 12 residues. For the CDR3, the DNA is TGCAGTGCTTTACACCCGAACACTGAAGCTTTCTTT. Translation gives CSALHPNTEAFF.

This clonotype has at least ten counts. The rearrangement uses TRBV12-3 or TRBV12-4 and TRBJ2-7; TRBD1 is a possible D gene (6 bases). The CDR3 is 17 amino acids. V was shortened by 6 bases and J by 5 bases, with 26 bases between the two germline ends. The CDR3 DNA reads TGTGCCAGCAGCTCTCCCGGAATAGGGGGACCCGGGGACGAGCAGTACTTC. Translated, it gives CASSSPGIGGPGDEQYF.

This clonotype was found many times. The CDR3 loop is CSAKKGADTQYF. DNA of the CDR3: TGCAGTGCTAAAAAGGGGGCAGATACGCAGTATTTT. The V and J genes are TRBV20-1 and TRBJ2-3, with TRBD1 as a possible D gene (6 bases). Trimming removed 4 bases from V and 4 bases from J, with 9 bases in between. The CDR3 is made up of 12 amino acids. Germline lookup yields CDR1 DFQATT and CDR2 SNEGSKA (reference sequence).